This T cell receptor beta chain was sequenced in a study of regulatory T cells in long-lasting Graves disease. Study results and caveats: A greater number of public clonotypes (approximately 2,500) was shared by persistent patients than by new patients (approximately 880).

The sample's time point: newly diagnosed GD, antithyroid drugs for less than 3 months. Scientists built the TCR library using RNA that was extracted from PBMCs. Graves' disease diagnosis followed American Thyroid Association guidelines. Sequencing libraries for TCR beta were prepared with iRepertoire HTBI primers and Arm-PCR of CDR3 regions. MiXCR, run by TCRdb on the multiplex PCR reads, gives a single entry per CDR3 protein. This sample carries approximately 400,000 distinct CDR3 sequences, 14% to 15% of them seen once, and the ten largest clones take about a sixth. This clonotype was seen more than once but under ten times. Its antigen is unidentified. Separately, the same data were catalogued under a study of T cells in Graves' hyperthyroidism and ophthalmopathy. According to that study: Ophthalmopathy and stable hyperthyroidism were told apart by a 13 V-J model.

The sequences come from peripheral blood mononuclear cells (PBMCs), collected at new diagnosis, from a patient treated with antithyroid drugs. The clonotype comes from a woman younger than 45 with Graves disease.

This CDR3 is CASSRDRGAGNQPQHF. CDR3 DNA sequence: TGTGCCAGCAGCCGGGACAGGGGGGCTGGCAATCAGCCCCAGCATTTT. The V and J genes are TRBV5-5 and TRBJ1-5; 11 bases are a match to TRBD1. V lost 4 bases, J lost 2 bases, and 5 bases stayed unmatched. This CDR3 region has 16 residues. The germline CDR1 and CDR2 sequences are SGHKS and YYEKEE (reference sequence).